Below, one T cell receptor (beta chain) is given with its context. The table lists this clonotype with many counts. Its antigen target is currently unknown. Base quality data are lacking; no much larger clone is found one base away. Sequencing instrument: Illumina NovaSeq 6000. TCR cDNA was synthesized by 5'RACE template switching, which introduced a universal primer site and unique molecular identifiers. cDNA synthesis was primed from both the TCR alpha and TCR beta constant segments. Library amplification involved two PCR steps, and the second step added sample barcodes and sequencing adapters. Sequencing of libraries was done on Illumina HiSeq 2500 (2x100 bp) or NovaSeq (2x150 bp). The published analysis was carried out like this. MIGEC handled demultiplexing of reads and collapsing into UMI consensus sequences, while MiXCR performed V(D)J alignment. Vaccine-responding clonotypes were defined with edgeR using replicate PBMC samples, requiring FDR below 0.01 and a log2 fold change above 5 up to day 15. CD4 or CD8 identity was assigned to each bulk clonotype according to whether the clonotype was present at higher abundance in the sequenced CD4 repertoire or the sequenced CD8 repertoire. TCRdb reran the public reads through fastp at Q25 and MiXCR, keeping productive beta chains. One record per CDR3 amino acid sequence lists the most common genes and DNA. The V and J calls reflect TCRdb's pipeline rather than the authors' work. Within this sample are some 200,000 distinct CDR3 sequences, with approximately 3% of them counted one time only. Together, the top ten hold 2.5% to 3.5% of the sample.

The treatment or condition label, as the study defines it: live attenuated yellow fever vaccine strain. PBMCs were isolated from peripheral blood using a standard Ficoll-Paque protocol. Dynabeads CD4 and CD8 positive selection kits were used to isolate the CD4 and CD8 T-cell fractions. TriZol was used to extract RNA from bulk PBMCs, CD4 and CD8 fractions, and dextramer-positive and dextramer-negative fractions. Trimming takes 1 base off V and 7 bases off J; junction bases not matched to a gene: 4. From the cysteine through the phenylalanine, the CDR3 covers 16 amino acids. The read is trimmed to its CDR3 DNA, 48 bases read in frame from base 1. The CDR1 and CDR2 encoded by the germline V gene are SGHDT and YYEEEE. This sample was included in a study of T cells after yellow fever vaccination (dated by TCRdb to between 2018 and 2021). Regarding the research as a whole: The SMART-Seq v4 Ultra Low Input RNA kit was used to prepare libraries from fractions with low cell numbers. Bulk TCR alpha and beta repertoires were sequenced longitudinally to track T-cell clones before and after primary and booster YFV17D yellow fever vaccination. Two healthy male donors, one aged 18 to 29 and one aged 30 to 40 years, were included in the cohort. Blood samples were taken at several timepoints before and after primary and secondary immunization, and bulk PBMC replicates and cell subsets were isolated.

Study-wide findings and limitations: Because only two donors were included in the study, the extent to which the findings can be generalized is limited. Because abundant contaminating clonotypes from the bulk population could be contained in FACS-sorted repertoires, computational filtering was required. Most clones expanded after primary vaccination (around 96% of CD4 and roughly 91% of CD8) were re-detected after the booster, suggesting that broad memory maintenance occurred. A small fraction of clonotypes showed up in both the CD4 and CD8 compartments, probably as a result of convergent recombination. Compared with the primary T-cell response, the secondary T-cell response was weaker but faster, peaking on day 5 rather than day 15.

The chain joins TRBV5-6 to TRBJ2-1; TRBD2 lines up with 14 middle nucleotides. The origin of this receptor is a man between 18 and 29 years old who received the YFV17D yellow fever vaccine. Specimen: CD4+ T cells sorted from PBMCs, collected 10 days after the yellow fever booster vaccination. The CDR3 has the sequence CASSLLTSGGANEQFF. The DNA is as follows: TGTGCCAGCAGCTTGTTGACTAGCGGGGGGGCGAATGAGCAGTTCTTC. When the CDR3 is completed using the reference TRBV5-6 and TRBJ2-1 genes on either side, the full variable domain is DAGVTQSPTHLIKTRGQQVTLRCSPKSGHDTVSWYQQALGQGPQFIFQYYEEEERQRGNFPDRFSGHQFPNYSSELNVNALLLGDSALYLCASSLLTSGGANEQFFGPGTRLTVL.